Listed here are 4 T cell receptor beta chains from one sample, sequenced in a study of T cells in women clearing cervical HPV infection. Profiling relied on immunoSEQ multiplex PCR, and the TCRdb table lists in-frame clones only, not all of them. The table for this sample gives over 45,000 clones. Specimen: blood buffy coat. These receptors were obtained from a woman aged 18-70 years with a cervical HPV16 infection that either progressed to CIN3+ or cleared (not recorded which).

Worth noting for this clone: The read ends 3 residues before the CDR3 terminus; that terminus is restored from the germline J gene. The rearrangement links TRBV6-1 to TRBJ2-1; D might be TRBD2 (6 bases). The CDR3 consists of 15 residues. Trimming removed 1 base from V and 4 bases from J, with 11 bases in between. Germline CDR1 and CDR2: MNHNS and SASEGT. CDR3 bases read: TGTGCCAGCAGTGAAGAGGCTAGCGCATACAATGAG. Translating it yields CASSEEASAYNE. The entire CDR3 reads CASSEEASAYNEQFF.

Regarding this clone: The read ends 3 residues shy of where the CDR3 ends; the end is completed using the germline J gene. V gene TRBV18 combines with J gene TRBJ2-7, with D possibly matching TRBD2 (7 bases). The germline V gene encodes CDR1 KGHSH and CDR2 LQKENI. Trimming pared 8 bases from V and 0 bases from J, leaving 14 bases between. The CDR3 covers 14 residues. The covered CDR3 bases are TGTGCCAGCCCAGGGAGGGACACCTCCTACGAG. This sequence encodes CASPGRDTSYE. The full CDR3 protein reads CASPGRDTSYEQYF. The full variable domain, in which reference TRBV18 and TRBJ2-7 provide the parts outside the CDR3, is NAGVMQNPRHLVRRRGQEARLRCSPMKGHSHVYWYRQLPEEGLKFMVYLQKENIIDESGMPKERFSAEFPKEGPSILRIQQVVRGDSAAYFCASPGRDTSYEQYFGPGTRLTVT.

A remark on this clone: The read finishes 3 residues shy of the CDR3 end, and the germline J gene is used to complete it. The rearrangement links TRBV20-1 to TRBJ2-3; 12 bases match TRBD2. Unmatched junction bases numbered 6, after V lost 5 bases and J lost 3 bases. The CDR3 sequence is 15 residues long. Germline lookup yields CDR1 DFQATT and CDR2 SNEGSKA (reference sequence). CDR3 DNA (partial): TGCAGTGCTTTTTCCACTAGCGGGGGGACAGATACG. It is translated as CSAFSTSGGTDT. The whole CDR3 sequence reads CSAFSTSGGTDTQYF.

With respect to this clone: The CDR3 is cut off 3 residues early in the read; its end comes from the germline J gene. This rearrangement joins TRBV5-4 to TRBJ1-4; 10 bases line up with TRBD1. This CDR3 is 16 amino acids long. The V gene end was trimmed by 5 bases and the J gene end by 6 bases; junction bases not matched to a gene: 10. The germline V gene has CDR1 SGHNT and CDR2 YYREEE (reference sequence). The DNA read from the CDR3 is TGTGCCAGCAGTCCCAGGCCGGGACAGGGGCATGAAAAA. Its protein product is CASSPRPGQGHEK. The full CDR3 protein reads CASSPRPGQGHEKLFF.